This entry lists 28 T cell receptor beta chains sequenced from one sample in a study of blood T cell repertoires in COVID-19. The assay was immunoSEQ multiplex PCR, and TCRdb's table has in-frame clones only and misses some. The sample shows 140,000 to 150,000 clones, about 79% of them seen only once. The material sequenced was peripheral blood. The receptors were gathered from a man aged 55 to 70 with active or convalescent COVID-19.

This chain connects TRBV27 to TRBJ2-1, with 8 bases fitting TRBD2. With 6 bases clipped from V and 11 bases from J, the junction kept 9 bases outside the gene matches. The CDR3 loop spans 13 amino acids. Germline CDR1 and CDR2: MNHEY and SMNVEV (reference sequence). CDR3 nucleotide sequence: TGTGCCAGCAGCCTTGGAGTAGCGGGGAAGCAGTTCTTC. Translated, it gives CASSLGVAGKQFF.

This chain connects TRBV27 to TRBJ2-1; D is possibly TRBD2 (5 bases). Trimming took off 8 bases at V and 9 bases at J, with 11 bases between the two ends. The CDR3 runs 11 residues. Germline V gene data show CDR1 as MNHEY and CDR2 as SMNVEV (reference sequence). CDR3 bases: TGTGCCAGCGCCCAACGGGGTGAGCAGTTCTTC. This encodes CASAQRGEQFF.

The chain has TRBV6-6 and TRBJ2-7; TRBD1 matches at 10 bases. This CDR3 region has 16 residues. Germline V gene sequence: CDR1 MNHNY, CDR2 SVGAGI (reference sequence). Trimming removed 6 bases from V and 7 bases from J; junction bases left unmatched: 15. Here the CDR3 reads CASSPGTGVLLVEQYF. The CDR3 bases are TGTGCCAGCAGCCCCGGGACAGGGGTGCTTCTGGTTGAGCAGTACTTC.

This sequence joins TRBV30 and TRBJ1-6; possible D gene TRBD1, 6 bases. The V gene's germline CDR1 is GTSNPN and CDR2 SVGIG (reference sequence). Trimming cost V 0 bases and J 9 bases, with 12 bases left between them. The CDR3 is made up of 14 amino acids. The CDR3 spells CAWSVARGGSPLHF. The CDR3, as DNA: TGTGCCTGGAGTGTGGCTAGGGGGGGTTCACCCCTCCACTTT.

V usage is TRBV4-1 and J usage is TRBJ2-7; D might be TRBD2 (6 bases). V dropped 1 base and J dropped 1 base, with 14 bases sitting between them. Germline V lookup: CDR1 MGHRA, CDR2 YSYEKL. CDR3 length: 16 amino acids. The CDR3 DNA follows: TGCGCCAGCAGCCAAGGTAGGCAGGCGGGGTCCTACGAGCAGTACTTC. This translates into CASSQGRQAGSYEQYF.

The chain has TRBV7-2 and TRBJ2-1, with 7 bases identical to TRBD1. V lost 1 base to trimming and J lost 9 bases; unmatched junction nucleotides: 9. Germline V gene data show CDR1 as SGHTA and CDR2 as FQGNSA. The CDR3 has 15 residues. As DNA, the CDR3 is TGTGCCAGCAGCTTAGAGGGGGCCTTAGGTAGTGAGCAGTTCTTC. It yields the protein CASSLEGALGSEQFF.

This clone appeared a few times. This chain joins TRBV27 and TRBJ1-6; D call uncertain. Looked up from germline, CDR1 is MNHEY and CDR2 is SMNVEV (reference sequence). CDR3 length equals 12 residues. V lost 3 bases, J lost 7 bases, and 4 bases lay in between. CDR3 in amino acids: CASSFANSPLHF. DNA of the CDR3: TGTGCCAGCAGTTTCGCGAATTCACCCCTCCACTTT.

The chain uses TRBV30 and TRBJ1-4, with no clear D. This CDR3 is built from 14 residues. V gave up 3 bases and J gave up 8 bases, with 16 bases separating them. Germline V lookup: CDR1 GTSNPN, CDR2 SVGIG (reference sequence). DNA of the CDR3: TGTGCCTGGAGCAGAGGGTCCGTCGGAGAAAAACTGTTTTTT. Amino acid sequence: CAWSRGSVGEKLFF.

This chain links TRBV24-1 with TRBJ2-7; 9 bases map to TRBD2. The V gene's germline CDR1 is KGHDR and CDR2 SFDVKD. CDR3 length: 18 residues. Germline trimming cut 3 bases from V and 5 bases from J; bases unmatched to any gene: 16. The CDR3 coding sequence is TGTGCCACCAGTGATCCGGCATCCTTAGCGGGAGCGTATCACGAGCAGTACGTC. Amino acid sequence: CATSDPASLAGAYHEQYV.

The chain is built from TRBV16 and TRBJ1-4, with a possible D match to TRBD1 (5 bases). Deletions cut 5 bases from V and 5 bases from J, with 15 bases between. The CDR3 totals 15 residues. Per germline, CDR1 KGHSY and CDR2 FQNENV. For the CDR3, the DNA is TGTGCCAGCAGCGGGCAGGGAAACCCCAATGAAAAACTGTTTTTT. Protein product: CASSGQGNPNEKLFF.

The gene calls are TRBV11-2 and TRBJ2-2; 10 bases line up with TRBD2. The CDR3 consists of 17 residues. The germline CDR1 and CDR2 sequences are SGHAT and FQNNGV. J gave up 0 bases and V 1 base, and 2 bases lay outside the gene matches. The CDR3 spells CASSLGTSGANTGELFF. Here the CDR3 DNA reads TGTGCCAGCAGCTTAGGGACTAGCGGAGCGAACACCGGGGAGCTGTTTTTT.

J is TRBJ1-2 and V is TRBV3-1 (or the pseudogene TRBV3-2); 10 bases map to TRBD1. The CDR3 covers 14 residues. Germline V gives CDR1 LGHDT, CDR2 YNNKEL (reference sequence). Trimming cost V 6 bases and J 3 bases; bases outside gene matches: 4. CDR3 amino acids: CASSRGTGDYGYTF. CDR3 nucleotide sequence: TGTGCCAGCAGTCGCGGGACAGGGGACTATGGCTACACCTTC.

By share, this clone ranks as medium-sized. The identical CDR3 is also encoded by other nucleotide sequences in the sample. The chain is built from TRBV18 and TRBJ1-2, with 9 bases aligning to TRBD1. The CDR3 consists of 14 residues. V lost 3 bases and J lost 5; bases outside the gene matches: 4. CDR1 is KGHSH and CDR2 is LQKENI in the germline V gene. The CDR3: CASSPGQGLYGYTF. For the CDR3, the DNA is TGTGCCAGCTCACCCGGACAGGGGCTTTATGGCTACACCTTC.

The chain couples TRBV6-6 to TRBJ1-5; 7 bases match TRBD1. Trimming cost V 6 bases and J 2 bases; bases outside gene matches: 10. From germline, CDR1 is MNHNY and CDR2 SVGAGI (reference sequence). This CDR3 region has 16 residues. DNA of the CDR3: TGTGCCAGCAGAGGACAGGTCCAATCCGGCAATCAGCCCCAGCATTTT. Its protein is CASRGQVQSGNQPQHF.

J is TRBJ2-2 and V is TRBV19, with 10 bases aligning to TRBD2. V was pared by 4 bases and J by 1 base, with 0 bases of the junction left unmatched. The CDR3 covers 15 residues. Germline V CDR1 and CDR2: LNHDA, SQIVND (reference sequence). The CDR3 DNA is TGTGCCAGTAGTAGGACTAGCGGGAACACCGGGGAGCTGTTTTTT. Translating gives CASSRTSGNTGELFF.

This clone showed up just once. For the CDR3, the DNA is TGTGCCAGCAGCTTAAGCAGGGACTATGGCTACACCTTC. Its protein is CASSLSRDYGYTF. The chain links TRBV11-3 to TRBJ1-2; a weak D match, TRBD1 (5 bases). The germline V gene encodes CDR1 SGHNT and CDR2 YENEEA. Trimming took 2 bases from V and 3 from J, leaving 7 bases between them. The CDR3 contains 13 residues.

The count of this clone is one. The chain joins TRBV19 to TRBJ2-5, with 12 bases lining up with TRBD2. There are 16 residues in the CDR3. Trimming took 6 bases from V and 1 from J; bases not matched to a gene: 6. The V gene's germline CDR1 is LNHDA and CDR2 SQIVND (reference sequence). As DNA, the CDR3 is TGTGCCAGTAGGCTCGGGACTAGCGGGTTCCAAGAGACCCAGTACTTC. The encoded protein is CASRLGTSGFQETQYF. The full variable domain, in which reference TRBV19 and TRBJ2-5 provide the parts outside the CDR3, is DGGITQSPKYLFRKEGQNVTLSCEQNLNHDAMYWYRQDPGQGLRLIYYSQIVNDFQKGDIAEGYSVSREKKESFPLTVTSAQKNPTAFYLCASRLGTSGFQETQYFGPGTRLLVL.

V gene TRBV19 combines with J gene TRBJ2-1, with a weak D call TRBD2 (6 bases). Germline loops: CDR1 LNHDA, CDR2 SQIVND (reference sequence). V was clipped by 7 bases and J by 0 bases, with 13 bases between them. This CDR3 is 15 amino acids long. The CDR3 DNA is TGTGCCAGTAACCACAAAGCGGGCTCCTACAATGAGCAGTTCTTC. Residues: CASNHKAGSYNEQFF.

The chain joins TRBV3-1 (or the pseudogene TRBV3-2) to TRBJ1-5, with 9 nucleotides matching TRBD1. The germline gives CDR1 LGHDT, CDR2 YNNKEL (reference sequence). The junction had 8 bases not matched to a gene; V was cut back by 6 bases and J by 2 bases. This CDR3 has 16 amino acids. DNA for the CDR3: TGTGCCAGCAGACCGGGACAGGGTCGGCGCAATCAGCCCCAGCATTTT. Translation: CASRPGQGRRNQPQHF.

The rearrangement uses TRBV4-1 and TRBJ1-2; tentative D call: TRBD1 (5 bases). This CDR3 contains 16 residues. Germline values: CDR1 MGHRA, CDR2 YSYEKL. V lost 1 base and J lost 0, with 12 bases in between. The CDR3 spells CASSQGGREANYGYTF. The DNA of the CDR3 is TGCGCCAGCAGCCAAGGAGGCAGGGAGGCTAACTATGGCTACACCTTC.

This chain connects TRBV4-3 to TRBJ1-2; 7 nucleotides line up with TRBD1. Germline V lookup: CDR1 LGHNA, CDR2 YSLEER. The trim removed 4 bases at V and 4 bases at J, leaving 12 bases unmatched. This CDR3 has 16 residues. CDR3 amino acids: CASSRGGTAGGYGYTF. CDR3 in DNA: TGCGCCAGCAGCCGAGGAGGGACAGCAGGCGGCTATGGCTACACCTTC.

The chain uses TRBV18 and TRBJ1-1; 9 positions match TRBD1. V dropped 3 bases and J dropped 3; count of bases not matched to a gene: 5. Germline values: CDR1 KGHSH, CDR2 LQKENI. The CDR3 runs to 15 residues. As DNA, the CDR3 is TGTGCCAGCTCACCGGGGACAGGGACCCACACTGAAGCTTTCTTT. Translated, it gives CASSPGTGTHTEAFF.

The V gene is TRBV3-1 (or the pseudogene TRBV3-2), the J gene TRBJ1-2; a weak D match, TRBD1 (5 bases). The CDR3 length is 14 residues. From germline, CDR1 is LGHDT and CDR2 YNNKEL (reference sequence). The V gene lost 0 bases and the J gene lost 3 bases, with 8 bases spanning the gap. This chain's CDR3 is CASSQEAGYYGYTF. The CDR3, as DNA: TGTGCCAGCAGCCAAGAGGCAGGGTACTATGGCTACACCTTC.

The chain has TRBV25-1 and TRBJ1-1; D call uncertain. The CDR3 covers 15 residues. The V end was cut by 2 bases, the J end by 4 bases, with 14 bases between. In germline, CDR1 is MGHDK, CDR2 SYGVNS. The CDR3 sequence: CASSEEGSSRTEAFF. The CDR3 nucleotides are TGTGCCAGCAGTGAAGAGGGCAGTTCCCGCACTGAAGCTTTCTTT.

V is TRBV18 and J is TRBJ2-3; D uncertain. This CDR3 contains 17 residues. V lost 0 bases and J lost 0, with 13 bases in between. CDR1 KGHSH and CDR2 LQKENI come from the germline V gene. CDR3 protein: CASSPPSVAVSTDTQYF. DNA for the CDR3: TGTGCCAGCTCACCACCGTCTGTGGCGGTTAGCACAGATACGCAGTATTTT.

This clone was observed a handful of times. The V call is TRBV4-1, the J call TRBJ2-7; TRBD1 aligns across 7 bases. The V segment lost 3 bases and the J segment 2 bases; nucleotides outside the gene matches: 7. Germline CDR1 MGHRA, CDR2 YSYEKL. There are 15 residues in the CDR3. The CDR3 nucleotides read TGCGCCAGCAGCCAGGTCCGGGACAGTACCTACGAGCAGTACTTC. It encodes CASSQVRDSTYEQYF.

This clone was detected only once. V usage is TRBV6-2 or TRBV6-3 and J usage is TRBJ2-2; 10 bases fit TRBD2. From germline, CDR1 is MNHEY and CDR2 SVGEGT. The CDR3 sequence is 21 residues long. V shed 0 bases and J 1 base; nucleotides not matched to a gene: 14. CDR3 coding DNA: TGTGCCAGCAGTTACTCGATATCAGCGGGGGGGCCAATCGTGAACACCGGGGAGCTGTTTTTT. This encodes CASSYSISAGGPIVNTGELFF.

The count of this clone is one. V gene TRBV5-6 combines with J gene TRBJ1-3; D is perhaps TRBD1 (5 bases). The ends were cut back, 0 bases at V and 0 bases at J, with 13 bases in the middle. The germline gives CDR1 SGHDT, CDR2 YYEEEE. The CDR3 runs 17 residues. CDR3 amino acids: CASSLDTGILSGNTIYF. CDR3 sequence (DNA): TGTGCCAGCAGCTTGGATACAGGTATACTCTCTGGAAACACCATATATTTT. Looking up the rest from reference TRBV5-6 and TRBJ1-3 gives the full variable domain: DAGVTQSPTHLIKTRGQQVTLRCSPKSGHDTVSWYQQALGQGPQFIFQYYEEEERQRGNFPDRFSGHQFPNYSSELNVNALLLGDSALYLCASSLDTGILSGNTIYFGEGSWLTVV.